This T cell receptor beta chain is from a study of blood T cell repertoires in COVID-19. Per the study methods: Amplified reference gene primers provided the basis for estimating nucleated cell counts. Sequencing was performed with immunoSEQ multiplex PCR; in TCRdb, only in-frame clones are kept and a portion is missing. The DNA was the basis for D and trimming; V, J and clone size are from that table. The sample consists of roughly 500,000 clones, roughly 87% of them appearing once. CDR1 and CDR2 from the germline V gene are SGHDN and FVKESK. The J segment lost 5 bases and the V segment lost 4 bases, leaving 6 bases of the junction unmatched. The length of the CDR3 is 15 residues.

The sequencing sample was made of peripheral blood. The source of this sequence is a man aged 18 to 30 with COVID-19, enrolled during active disease. The chain employs TRBV14 and TRBJ2-7; 12 bases align to TRBD1. This chain's CDR3 is CASSPRGTGGHEQYF. For the CDR3, the DNA is TGTGCCAGCAGCCCTCGTGGGACAGGGGGCCACGAGCAGTACTTC. Together with reference TRBV14 and TRBJ2-7, the CDR3 gives the full variable domain: EAGVTQFPSHSVIEKGQTVTLRCDPISGHDNLYWYRRVMGKEIKFLLHFVKESKQDESGMPNNRFLAERTGGTYSTLKVQPAELEDSGVYFCASSPRGTGGHEQYFGPGTRLTVT.